Sequencing of this TCR beta chain was carried out in a study of regulatory T cells in long-lasting Graves disease. The study's findings and limits: Newly diagnosed Graves' patients exceeded persistent ones in TCR diversity.

Germline CDR1 SGHTA, CDR2 FQGNSA. The CDR3 loop spans 14 amino acids. Trimming took off 1 base at V and 2 bases at J, with 8 bases between the two ends. Worth noting for this clonotype: Its antigen is still unknown.

TCR beta libraries were built with iRepertoire HTBI primers and Arm-PCR of CDR3 regions. Via MiXCR, TCRdb re-called the multiplex PCR reads, giving one row per CDR3 protein. The data contain a few hundred thousand distinct CDR3 sequences, approximately 18% of them singletons. Time point here: newly diagnosed GD, antithyroid drugs for less than 3 months. There was RNA extracted from PBMCs, and the TCR library was made from it. This sample also appeared in a second study, on T cells in Graves' hyperthyroidism and ophthalmopathy. That source notes: A 13 V-J signature model discriminated ophthalmopathy versus stable hyperthyroidism.

This receptor was identified in a woman aged 30 to 39 with Graves disease. The rearrangement links TRBV7-2 to TRBJ2-5; D not certain. Here the sequenced sample was peripheral blood mononuclear cells (PBMCs), taken at new diagnosis, from a patient treated with antithyroid drugs. The CDR3 sequence: CASSLVLRQETQYF. In DNA form, the CDR3 reads TGTGCCAGCAGCTTAGTCCTGCGTCAAGAGACCCAGTACTTC.